This T cell receptor beta chain appears in the sequencing data of a study of tumor and adjacent non-tumor tissue in lung cancer. Findings of the study overall: Tumor TCR diversity, when higher, was linked to shorter survival.

The trim removed 0 bases at V and 3 bases at J, leaving 6 bases unmatched. Germline V gives CDR1 DFQATT, CDR2 SNEGSKA (reference sequence). The CDR3 covers 15 residues. TCRbeta libraries were built with three rounds of nested PCR, modified from ARM-PCR. Each CDR3 protein is one row after TCRdb ran MiXCR on the multiplex PCR reads. The sample includes 48,000 or so distinct CDR3 sequences, 55% to 65% of them seen just once. RNA was extracted from bulk tissue without any cell sorting. The normal lung tissue was taken more than 3 cm from the tumor edge. Many counts were recorded for this clonotype. What it binds is unknown.

The chain combines TRBV20-1 with TRBJ2-7; 9 bases agree with TRBD1. This receptor was taken from a woman in her 70s with non-small cell lung cancer. What was sequenced was distant non-tumor lung tissue. CDR3 DNA: TGCAGTGCTAGAGATTTAACAGGGGGCGTCTACGAGCAGTACTTC. Protein sequence: CSARDLTGGVYEQYF.